A selection of T cell receptor beta chains follows, all from one sample in a study of blood T cell repertoires in COVID-19. Sequencing was performed with immunoSEQ multiplex PCR; in TCRdb, only in-frame clones are kept and a portion is missing. The sample lists 150,000 to 200,000 clones; roughly 88% were seen once. Material: peripheral blood. The receptors were gathered from a woman aged 25 to 39 with acute or convalescent COVID-19. The CDR3 runs from the conserved cysteine through the conserved F or W. A D gene is named only where the DNA matches it firmly. Clone sizes are given selectively: once, few, many, or a class where the clone is expanded.

TGTGCCAGCAGGGACAGCCGAACCCCGGGGACGCAGTATTTT CASRDSRTPGTQYF NA TRBJ2-3 TRBV28 NA
TGTGCCAGCATCCCGTCCGGGGGAGCTAACTATGGCTACACCTTC CASIPSGGANYGYTF NA TRBJ1-2 TRBV5-4 NA
TGTGCCAGCTCAGGGGGAGCGGGGCAGTACTTC CASSGGAGQYF once TRBJ2-7 TRBV18 NA
TGTGCCAGCAGCCAATCGGCCGGGACAGCACTACAGTTCTTC CASSQSAGTALQFF NA TRBJ2-1 TRBV11-2 TRBD1
TGTGCCAGCAGCCCGCCGTCTGGGCCCTCTGGGGCCAACGTCCTGACTTTC CASSPPSGPSGANVLTF NA TRBJ2-6 TRBV5-4 NA
TGCGCCAGCAGCTGGACAGGGGGCCCTAACACCGGGGAGCTGTTTTTT CASSWTGGPNTGELFF once TRBJ2-2 TRBV5-1 TRBD1
TGTGCCAGCAGCCAAGAAGGGCGGACAGGGGGATTCGATGAGCAGTTCTTC CASSQEGRTGGFDEQFF NA TRBJ2-1 TRBV14 TRBD1
TGCAGCGTTGGTGGGGAGGGTGCCACAGATACGCAGTATTTT CSVGGEGATDTQYF NA TRBJ2-3 TRBV29-1 TRBD2
TGTGCCAGCAGCTTAAGAGAGGGCCGTCTCAGTGAGCAGTTCTTC CASSLREGRLSEQFF once TRBJ2-1 TRBV11-2 NA
TGCAGTGCTAGTGCAGATGCCTACAATGAGCAGTTCTTC CSASADAYNEQFF NA TRBJ2-1 TRBV20-1 NA
TGTGCCTCTTCCGAGTTTCCAGATACGCAGTATTTT CASSEFPDTQYF NA TRBJ2-3 TRBV18 NA
TGTGCCAGCAGTTACTCGGGAGGGAATTCACCCCTCCACTTT CASSYSGGNSPLHF NA TRBJ1-6 TRBV6-5 NA
TGTGCCAGCAGAAGGGGACTCCAGCTGTTTTTT CASRRGLQLFF NA TRBJ1-4 TRBV27 NA
TGCGCCAGCAGTGTTCAGCCGAGGGAGACCCAGTACTTC CASSVQPRETQYF once TRBJ2-5 TRBV10-1 NA
TGTGCCAGCAGCATACAAAACGGGGTTAAACTGTTTTTT CASSIQNGVKLFF few TRBJ1-4 TRBV7-9 NA
TGTGCCAGCAGCACCGGACAGGGTGCTGGAAACACCATATATTTT CASSTGQGAGNTIYF NA TRBJ1-3 TRBV7-2 TRBD1
TGTGCCAGCATGGGCGGGGGACGCAATGAGCAGTTCTTC CASMGGGRNEQFF NA TRBJ2-1 TRBV11-3 TRBD2
TGTGCCAGCAGTGAATTCGGAGGGGGCACAGATACGCAGTATTTT CASSEFGGGTDTQYF NA TRBJ2-3 TRBV25-1 NA
TGTGCCAGCAGTTTATCTCGACAGGGGGCGGAGAATGAGCAGTTCTTC CASSLSRQGAENEQFF few TRBJ2-1 TRBV27 TRBD1
TGTGCCAGCAGTGGACTTAATTACGAGCAGTACTTC CASSGLNYEQYF once TRBJ2-7 TRBV11-2 NA
TGTGCCAGCAGTTTGGGGGTGAGGGGGCCCAACTACGAGCAGTACTTC CASSLGVRGPNYEQYF NA TRBJ2-7 TRBV28 TRBD1
TGTGCCAGCAGCTTAGATCGGACTAGGGGGAATGAGCAGTTCTTC CASSLDRTRGNEQFF NA TRBJ2-1 TRBV11-2 NA
TGTGCCATCAGTGCCCCGGACAGGGTCAATGAGCAGTTCTTC CAISAPDRVNEQFF few TRBJ2-1 TRBV10-3 TRBD1
TGCAGCGTTGAAGAGGGGGGTATTGGCTACACCTTC CSVEEGGIGYTF once TRBJ1-2 TRBV29-1 NA
TGTGCCAGCAGTTACTCGAGGGGGGGCACCGGGGAGCTGTTTTTT CASSYSRGGTGELFF NA TRBJ2-2 TRBV6-5 NA
TGTGCCAGCACCCCACTAGGGGGGGGAGCGAACACCGGGGAGCTGTTTTTT CASTPLGGGANTGELFF NA TRBJ2-2 TRBV2 NA
TGCAGTGCCGGACAGGGAGAACTGTTTTTT CSAGQGELFF NA TRBJ1-4 TRBV20-1 TRBD1
TGCAGCGTTGTTACCAGCGGGACTGAGAGGGGGACAGATACGCAGTATTTT CSVVTSGTERGTDTQYF NA TRBJ2-3 TRBV29-1 NA
TGTGCCAGCAGTGGACAGGGGAACACTGAAGCTTTCTTT CASSGQGNTEAFF NA TRBJ1-1 TRBV2 TRBD1
TGTGCCAGCAGCTCGGACAGGGGGCTGATGGGCTACACCTTC CASSSDRGLMGYTF NA TRBJ1-2 TRBV7-2 TRBD1
TGTGCCAGCATTCAGGCGGGAGGGCCCGGGGAGCTGTTTTTT CASIQAGGPGELFF NA TRBJ2-2 TRBV3-1/TRBV3-2 TRBD2
TGCGCCAGCAGCAAAGGGGGTCGGAGCTCACCCCTCCACTTT CASSKGGRSSPLHF NA TRBJ1-6 TRBV5-1 NA
TGCAGCGTTGAATCGGACAGCTCGGAGCTTGGGAGCCACTCCGAAGCTGCCTACGAGCAGTACTTC CSVESDSSELGSHSEAAYEQYF NA TRBJ2-7 TRBV29-1 NA
TGTGCCAGCAGTGAGCGAGGGGGAGGGAACACCATATATTTT CASSERGGGNTIYF NA TRBJ1-3 TRBV2 NA
TGTGCCAGCCTTCACGAGGGGGGAGGGTACGAGCAGTACTTC CASLHEGGGYEQYF NA TRBJ2-7 TRBV2 NA
TGTGCCAGCAGTTTGGAGCTTATATCCTACGAGCAGTACTTC CASSLELISYEQYF once TRBJ2-7 TRBV28 NA
TGTGCCAGCAGCGTAGGGACAGGCACGGAGCAGTTCTTC CASSVGTGTEQFF once TRBJ2-1 TRBV9 TRBD1
TGTGCCAGCAGTGCCAAGACTAGCGGAAGAGATACGCAGTATTTT CASSAKTSGRDTQYF NA TRBJ2-3 TRBV27 TRBD2
TGCGCCAGCAGCCAAGGTGTGGGGAGGGATGAGCAGTTCTTC CASSQGVGRDEQFF NA TRBJ2-1 TRBV4-1 TRBD2
TGTGCCAGCAGCTTGTATGTAACCGGGACAGGGGGTTCACCCCTCCACTTT CASSLYVTGTGGSPLHF NA TRBJ1-6 TRBV5-5 TRBD1
TGCGCCAGCAGCTTACCCTCCGGGGATCAGCCCCAGCATTTT CASSLPSGDQPQHF NA TRBJ1-5 TRBV5-1 NA